These T cell receptor beta chains were read from a single sample in a study of shared T cell receptors in the human thymus. Repertoires were generated with immunoSEQ multiplex PCR, while TCRdb's copy carries only in-frame clones and drops some. This sample has hundreds of thousands of clones, with roughly 90% found just once. These data also featured in a second study, about human thymus T cells.

Sequenced material: thymocytes. The receptors here all came from a boy in the first two years of life with a congenital heart defect. Each CDR3 is given with its conserved first and last residue. A D gene is named only where the DNA matches it firmly.

D	V	J	CDR3
-	TRBV29-1	TRBJ2-3	CSGRTDTQYF
TRBD2	TRBV9	TRBJ2-1	CASSAEREGRNDEQFF
TRBD1	TRBV7-8	TRBJ2-3	CASSRTGGPTDTQYF
TRBD2	TRBV14	TRBJ2-7	CASSQDPGGRSPPFRYEQYF
-	TRBV7-2	TRBJ2-4	CASSPRRGGLAKNIQYF
TRBD2	TRBV5-6	TRBJ2-3	CASSPIPAGESIDTQYF
-	TRBV11-2	TRBJ2-7	CASSSDSYYYEQYF
TRBD2	TRBV29-1	TRBJ2-4	CSVSPSGVAKNIQYF
TRBD2	TRBV15	TRBJ2-7	CATSRGQRTSGTYEQYF
TRBD2	TRBV30	TRBJ2-4	CAWRTSQLIVLAKNIQYF
TRBD1	TRBV6-6	TRBJ1-5	CASTPLRGHGNQPQHF
-	TRBV11-2	TRBJ2-7	CASSLAPATGTPAYEQYF
-	TRBV6-1	TRBJ2-1	CASSEAYPTDNEQFF
TRBD1	TRBV4-2	TRBJ2-7	CASSQGRGDRRPYEQYF
-	TRBV7-9	TRBJ2-3	CASSSPGGLIGTDTQYF
-	TRBV15	TRBJ1-5	CATSRDPHSNQPQHF
TRBD2	TRBV29-1	TRBJ2-1	CSVLGRASYNEQFF
TRBD1	TRBV28	TRBJ1-5	CASSQSRDRGHYSNQPQHF
TRBD2	TRBV7-2	TRBJ2-1	CASSPGRSSYNEQFF
TRBD2	TRBV2	TRBJ2-5	CAHPPRGRNQETQYF
TRBD1	TRBV7-2	TRBJ2-7	CASRLRGQASYEQYF
-	TRBV4-1	TRBJ1-1	CASSQGGLGGAEAFF
-	TRBV6-1	TRBJ2-5	CASSEAGGGEETQYF
TRBD2	TRBV18	TRBJ2-7	CASSYGTSGIGQYF
TRBD2	TRBV4-1	TRBJ2-7	CASSQDPGGSSYEQYF
TRBD2	TRBV30	TRBJ2-1	CAWSIYRLAGDYNEQFF
TRBD1	TRBV6-6	TRBJ1-2	CASSYNAGGSYGYTF
TRBD2	TRBV14	TRBJ2-3	CASSQARLASPDTQYF
-	TRBV7-2	TRBJ1-5	CASSLQRRSVGPQHF